This is a list of T cell receptor beta chains from one sample in a study of beta chain features in type 1 diabetes. Clones were read by immunoSEQ multiplex PCR, and TCRdb kept only the in-frame ones, dropping some. The sample lists 450,000 or so clones, roughly an eighth occurring once. The sample taken for sequencing was naive CD4+ T cells from blood. The receptors were gathered from a woman younger than 35 in good health. Both conserved end residues are part of each CDR3. Fields, in order: J gene, V gene, clone size, D gene, CDR3 protein, CDR3 DNA. A D gene is named only where the DNA matches it firmly. The size entry is marked missing in some rows and otherwise reads once, few, many or a size class.

J: TRBJ1-6
V: TRBV6-8
size: NA
D: NA
CDR3: CASSKSGSPLHF
DNA: TGTGCCAGCAGTAAATCCGGCTCACCCCTCCACTTT

J: TRBJ2-3
V: TRBV4-1
size: many
D: NA
CDR3: CASSRGGPTDTQYF
DNA: TGCGCCAGCAGCCGGGGTGGACCCACAGATACGCAGTATTTT

J: TRBJ2-1
V: TRBV5-1
size: NA
D: NA
CDR3: CASSLVQGPYNEQFF
DNA: TGCGCCAGCAGCTTGGTCCAGGGGCCCTACAATGAGCAGTTCTTC

J: TRBJ2-5
V: TRBV7-2
size: NA
D: NA
CDR3: CASSLKEAQYF
DNA: TGTGCCAGCAGCTTAAAGGAGGCCCAGTACTTC

J: TRBJ1-6
V: TRBV5-1
size: few
D: NA
CDR3: CASSSQKTNNSPLHF
DNA: TGCGCCAGCAGCTCCCAAAAGACGAATAATTCACCCCTCCACTTT

J: TRBJ2-3
V: TRBV29-1
size: few
D: NA
CDR3: CSVELFIRDTQYF
DNA: TGCAGCGTTGAGCTCTTTATCCGAGATACGCAGTATTTT

J: TRBJ2-1
V: TRBV29-1
size: NA
D: TRBD1
CDR3: CSAIPGQGGNEQFF
DNA: TGCAGCGCCATACCGGGACAGGGTGGCAATGAGCAGTTCTTC

J: TRBJ2-6
V: TRBV2
size: few
D: NA
CDR3: CASIRDVSSGANVLTF
DNA: TGTGCCAGCATAAGGGACGTCAGCTCTGGGGCCAACGTCCTGACTTTC

J: TRBJ2-5
V: TRBV7-2
size: NA
D: TRBD1
CDR3: CASSLYRGETQYF
DNA: TGTGCCAGCAGCCTATACAGGGGAGAGACCCAGTACTTC

J: TRBJ2-5
V: TRBV11-2
size: NA
D: NA
CDR3: CASSFSLTNGETQYF
DNA: TGTGCCAGCAGCTTCTCACTGACTAATGGAGAGACCCAGTACTTC

J: TRBJ2-7
V: TRBV5-4
size: NA
D: NA
CDR3: CASSGGRAYEQYF
DNA: TGTGCCAGCAGCGGGGGAAGGGCCTACGAGCAGTACTTC

J: TRBJ2-5
V: TRBV30
size: NA
D: NA
CDR3: CAWRRAGRVTETQYF
DNA: TGTGCCTGGAGGAGGGCGGGCAGAGTAACGGAGACCCAGTACTTC

J: TRBJ2-6
V: TRBV5-6
size: NA
D: NA
CDR3: CASSLPRDSGANVLTF
DNA: TGTGCCAGCAGCTTGCCGCGGGACTCTGGGGCCAACGTCCTGACTTTC

J: TRBJ1-2
V: TRBV15
size: few
D: NA
CDR3: CATSNEPGHLGGYTF
DNA: TGTGCCACCAGCAATGAACCGGGACACCTAGGGGGCTACACCTTC

J: TRBJ2-3
V: TRBV4-3
size: NA
D: NA
CDR3: CASSRGAVSTDTQYF
DNA: TGCGCCAGCAGCCGGGGGGCCGTAAGCACAGATACGCAGTATTTT

J: TRBJ2-3
V: TRBV25-1
size: NA
D: NA
CDR3: CASSAAATDTQYF
DNA: TGTGCCAGCAGTGCCGCGGCAACAGATACGCAGTATTTT

J: TRBJ1-6
V: TRBV2
size: once
D: TRBD1
CDR3: CASSWDSNSPLHF
DNA: TGTGCCAGCAGCTGGGACAGTAATTCACCCCTCCACTTT

J: TRBJ2-4
V: TRBV18
size: few
D: NA
CDR3: CASSRGIEGIQYF
DNA: TGTGCCAGCTCCCGAGGTATAGAGGGCATTCAGTACTTC

J: TRBJ2-1
V: TRBV5-1
size: NA
D: TRBD2
CDR3: CASSWGLAGESEQFF
DNA: TGCGCCAGCAGCTGGGGACTAGCGGGAGAAAGTGAGCAGTTCTTC

J: TRBJ2-1
V: TRBV23-1
size: NA
D: NA
CDR3: CASSHPSSYNEQFF
DNA: TGCGCCAGCAGTCACCCCAGCTCCTACAATGAGCAGTTCTTC

J: TRBJ1-5
V: TRBV19
size: NA
D: TRBD1
CDR3: CASSYRGGQPQHF
DNA: TGTGCCAGTTCTTACAGGGGCGGACAGCCCCAGCATTTT

J: TRBJ2-3
V: TRBV7-3
size: NA
D: TRBD1
CDR3: CASSSRTGRTDTQYF
DNA: TGTGCCAGCAGCTCTCGGACAGGGCGCACAGATACGCAGTATTTT

J: TRBJ1-1
V: TRBV5-1
size: NA
D: TRBD1
CDR3: CASSFGQENTEAFF
DNA: TGCGCCAGCAGCTTCGGACAGGAGAACACTGAAGCTTTCTTT

J: TRBJ2-5
V: TRBV5-1
size: few
D: NA
CDR3: CASSSPGAQETQYF
DNA: TGCGCCAGCAGCTCCCCCGGGGCCCAAGAGACCCAGTACTTC

J: TRBJ2-1
V: TRBV4-1
size: few
D: TRBD1
CDR3: CASSQAGTGSYNEQFF
DNA: TGCGCCAGCAGCCAGGCCGGGACAGGTTCCTACAATGAGCAGTTCTTC

J: TRBJ2-2
V: TRBV7-9
size: few
D: NA
CDR3: CASSLVLHRDSYTGELFF
DNA: TGTGCCAGCAGCTTAGTCCTACACCGGGACTCCTACACCGGGGAGCTGTTTTTT

J: TRBJ2-4
V: TRBV9
size: NA
D: NA
CDR3: CASSVGDRLAKNIQYF
DNA: TGTGCCAGCAGCGTAGGCGACAGATTAGCCAAAAACATTCAGTACTTC

J: TRBJ2-2
V: TRBV7-9
size: NA
D: TRBD1
CDR3: CASSQKYTRDRGYAGELFF
DNA: TGTGCCAGCAGCCAAAAATACACCCGGGACAGGGGGTATGCCGGGGAGCTGTTTTTT

J: TRBJ2-3
V: TRBV19
size: NA
D: NA
CDR3: CASSTPRRGRLGDTQYF
DNA: TGTGCCAGTAGTACCCCTCGCCGGGGGCGCCTTGGAGATACGCAGTATTTT

J: TRBJ2-5
V: TRBV6-5
size: NA
D: NA
CDR3: CASSSGTSGTQYF
DNA: TGTGCCAGCAGTTCCGGGACGTCTGGGACCCAGTACTTC

J: TRBJ1-2
V: TRBV9
size: few
D: TRBD1
CDR3: CASSVSGQGSYGYTF
DNA: TGTGCCAGCAGCGTATCGGGACAGGGGTCGTACGGCTACACCTTC

J: TRBJ1-1
V: TRBV2
size: NA
D: NA
CDR3: CASRTGMNTEAFF
DNA: TGTGCCAGCAGAACGGGGATGAACACTGAAGCTTTCTTT

J: TRBJ2-5
V: TRBV30
size: few
D: NA
CDR3: CAWRGETQYF
DNA: TGTGCCTGGAGGGGCGAGACCCAGTACTTC

J: TRBJ2-5
V: TRBV7-7
size: NA
D: TRBD2
CDR3: CASSSWGIAGAETQYF
DNA: TGTGCTAGCAGCTCATGGGGCATAGCGGGAGCGGAGACCCAGTACTTC

J: TRBJ2-3
V: TRBV18
size: few
D: NA
CDR3: CASSPQGMSSTDTQYF
DNA: TGTGCCAGCTCACCTCAGGGCATGTCTAGCACAGATACGCAGTATTTT

J: TRBJ2-2
V: TRBV7-9
size: NA
D: NA
CDR3: CASNNLGRGELFF
DNA: TGTGCCAGCAACAACTTGGGGAGAGGGGAGCTGTTTTTT

J: TRBJ2-3
V: TRBV5-4
size: few
D: NA
CDR3: CASSLHGGSTDTQYF
DNA: TGTGCCAGCAGCCTTCATGGGGGCAGCACAGATACGCAGTATTTT

J: TRBJ2-2
V: TRBV29-1
size: NA
D: TRBD1
CDR3: CSVSRTGNTGELFF
DNA: TGCAGCGTTTCCCGGACAGGGAACACCGGGGAGCTGTTTTTT

J: TRBJ2-3
V: TRBV18
size: few
D: NA
CDR3: CASSPGTSTDTQYF
DNA: TGTGCCAGCTCACCAGGGACTAGCACAGATACGCAGTATTTT

J: TRBJ1-2
V: TRBV28
size: NA
D: TRBD1
CDR3: CASSFAGGDFGYTF
DNA: TGTGCCAGCAGTTTTGCAGGGGGCGATTTCGGCTACACCTTC

J: TRBJ2-3
V: TRBV18
size: NA
D: NA
CDR3: CASSPRTETDTQYF
DNA: TGTGCCAGCTCACCACGCACAGAGACAGATACGCAGTATTTT

J: TRBJ1-1
V: TRBV7-9
size: few
D: NA
CDR3: CASSLAANTEAFF
DNA: TGTGCCAGCAGCTTAGCAGCGAACACTGAAGCTTTCTTT

J: TRBJ2-6
V: TRBV30
size: many
D: NA
CDR3: CAWSRSSGANVLTF
DNA: TGTGCCTGGAGTCGGTCCTCTGGGGCCAACGTCCTGACTTTC

J: TRBJ2-3
V: TRBV6-5
size: NA
D: NA
CDR3: CASSYSRPTDTQYF
DNA: TGTGCCAGCAGTTACTCCCGACCCACAGATACGCAGTATTTT

J: TRBJ2-5
V: TRBV7-2
size: few
D: NA
CDR3: CASSLMRGQETQYF
DNA: TGTGCCAGCAGCTTAATGCGGGGCCAAGAGACCCAGTACTTC

J: TRBJ2-6
V: TRBV15
size: few
D: NA
CDR3: CATSSPKAGRSGANVLTF
DNA: TGTGCCACCAGCTCCCCTAAGGCAGGGCGCTCTGGGGCCAACGTCCTGACTTTC

J: TRBJ2-7
V: TRBV6-5
size: NA
D: TRBD2
CDR3: CASSSSGRREQYF
DNA: TGTGCCAGCAGCTCTAGCGGGAGACGCGAGCAGTACTTC

J: TRBJ1-5
V: TRBV29-1
size: many
D: NA
CDR3: CSVVDASVLHF
DNA: TGCAGCGTTGTTGATGCCAGTGTATTGCATTTT

J: TRBJ2-3
V: TRBV6-6
size: few
D: NA
CDR3: CASTLTGGTDTQYF
DNA: TGTGCCAGCACTTTAACGGGAGGCACAGATACGCAGTATTTT

J: TRBJ2-7
V: TRBV5-4
size: NA
D: NA
CDR3: CASSSVSSYHHEQYF
DNA: TGTGCCAGCAGCTCTGTTTCCTCCTACCACCACGAGCAGTACTTC

J: TRBJ1-1
V: TRBV30
size: NA
D: NA
CDR3: CAWSRLGNTEAFF
DNA: TGTGCCTGGAGTCGGTTAGGGAACACTGAAGCTTTCTTT

J: TRBJ1-1
V: TRBV4-1
size: NA
D: NA
CDR3: CASSQVAAVTVTEAFF
DNA: TGCGCCAGCAGCCAAGTGGCGGCGGTTACGGTGACTGAAGCTTTCTTT

J: TRBJ2-5
V: TRBV5-1
size: NA
D: TRBD1
CDR3: CASSFDRGRTYQETQYF
DNA: TGCGCCAGCAGCTTTGACAGGGGTAGGACTTACCAAGAGACCCAGTACTTC

J: TRBJ1-4
V: TRBV29-1
size: few
D: TRBD1
CDR3: CSGATGANEKLFF
DNA: TGCAGCGGGGCGACAGGGGCTAATGAAAAACTGTTTTTT

J: TRBJ2-7
V: TRBV11-2
size: few
D: NA
CDR3: CASSLSIDTNYEQYF
DNA: TGTGCCAGCAGCTTATCCATCGACACTAATTACGAGCAGTACTTC

J: TRBJ2-5
V: TRBV5-1
size: few
D: NA
CDR3: CASSFHQETQYF
DNA: TGCGCCAGCAGCTTCCACCAAGAGACCCAGTACTTC

J: TRBJ2-3
V: TRBV5-1
size: many
D: NA
CDR3: CASSLRDTQYF
DNA: TGCGCCAGCAGCTTGAGGGATACGCAGTATTTT

J: TRBJ1-2
V: TRBV4-3
size: NA
D: NA
CDR3: CASSQDTGSYTF
DNA: TGCGCCAGCAGCCAGGATACAGGGAGCTACACCTTC

J: TRBJ2-3
V: TRBV30
size: NA
D: TRBD1
CDR3: CAWSSWTGPTDTQYF
DNA: TGTGCCTGGAGTTCCTGGACAGGCCCCACAGATACGCAGTATTTT

J: TRBJ2-3
V: TRBV4-3
size: NA
D: NA
CDR3: CASSRQELDTQYF
DNA: TGCGCCAGCAGCCGGCAGGAGTTAGATACGCAGTATTTT